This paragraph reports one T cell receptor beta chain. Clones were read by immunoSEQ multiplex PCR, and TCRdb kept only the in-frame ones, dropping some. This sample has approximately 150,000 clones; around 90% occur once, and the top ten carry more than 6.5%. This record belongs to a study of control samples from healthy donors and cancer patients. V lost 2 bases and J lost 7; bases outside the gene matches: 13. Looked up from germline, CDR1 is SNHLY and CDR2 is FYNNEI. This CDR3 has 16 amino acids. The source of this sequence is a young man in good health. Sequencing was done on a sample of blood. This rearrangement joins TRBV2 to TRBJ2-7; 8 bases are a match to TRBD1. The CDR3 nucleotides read TGTGCCAGCAGTGAATCCCCGACAGGGGCCCGTGTGGAGCAGTACTTC. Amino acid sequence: CASSESPTGARVEQYF. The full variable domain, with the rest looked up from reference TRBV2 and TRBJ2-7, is EPEVTQTPSHQVTQMGQEVILRCVPISNHLYFYWYRQILGQKVEFLVSFYNNEISEKSEIFDDQFSVERPDGSNFTLKIRSTKLEDSAMYFCASSESPTGARVEQYFGPGTRLTVT.